This T cell receptor (beta chain) stems from a study of T cells in localized non-small cell lung cancer. Study-wide results and limits: Researchers found a median approximately 55 of the top 100 tumor clones in adjacent lung. The study found T cell clonality highest in uninvolved adjacent lung, above tumor.

V shed 5 bases, J shed 3 bases, and the junction held 12 bases outside the gene matches. Germline values: CDR1 LNHDA, CDR2 SQIVND (reference sequence). The length of the CDR3 is 17 residues. A note on this clone: As yet, its antigen is unknown.

TCRdb's table, derived via immunoSEQ multiplex PCR, lists solely in-frame clones and lacks some. The table shows tens of thousands of clones, with around 92% occurring only once. Source: peripheral blood, taken before any cancer treatment. The chain employs TRBV19 and TRBJ1-4; 7 positions agree with TRBD1. The receptor was derived from a female donor at least 60 years old with stage I lung adenocarcinoma. CDR3: CASSPGRGQGANEKLFF. The CDR3 nucleotides read TGTGCCAGTAGTCCCGGTAGGGGCCAGGGGGCTAATGAAAAACTGTTTTTT.